The 5 T cell receptor beta chains below come from one sample, sequenced in a study of monozygotic twins with inflammatory bowel disease. Each CDR3 protein gets one entry in TCRdb, which reprocessed the 5' RACE reads and gives no DNA. The sample data list approximately 400,000 distinct CDR3 sequences. Sequenced input: blood. These TCRs come from a human donor with ulcerative colitis or Crohn's disease, or a healthy co-twin of an affected twin (not recorded which).

CDR3 region: CASSGLAGVSSYNEQFF. J is TRBJ2-1 and V is TRBV5-1; TCRdb returns TRBD2, unconfirmable since there is no DNA. Per germline, CDR1 SGHRS and CDR2 YFSETQ. The CDR3 loop spans 17 amino acids. The full variable domain, its missing parts supplied by reference TRBV5-1 and TRBJ2-1, is KAGVTQTPRYLIKTRGQQVTLSCSPISGHRSVSWYQQTPGQGLQFLFEYFSETQRNKGNFPGRFSGRQFSNSRSEMNVSTLELGDSALYLCASSGLAGVSSYNEQFFGPGTRLTVL.

The chain is built from TRBV5-6 and TRBJ1-2; TCRdb indicates TRBD1, and absent DNA this call remains unverified. The germline V gene has CDR1 SGHDT and CDR2 YYEEEE. CDR3 length: 13 residues. CDR3: CASSSEGTFGYTF.

The V and J genes are TRBV20-1 and TRBJ2-3. Germline CDR1 and CDR2: DFQATT and SNEGSKA (reference sequence). CDR3 size: 18 residues. CDR3: CSARDYGRLLSISDTQYF.

This chain links TRBV4-3 with TRBJ1-3. Looked up from germline, CDR1 is LGHNA and CDR2 is YSLEER. The CDR3 totals 15 residues. The CDR3 protein is CASSQEDSSGNTIYF.

The V and J genes are TRBV6-5 and TRBJ1-5; TCRdb lists TRBD1, though no DNA is available to test this call. Germline CDR1 MNHEY, CDR2 SVGAGI. The CDR3 is 17 residues long. This chain's CDR3 is CASSSTSGQRRNQPQHF.